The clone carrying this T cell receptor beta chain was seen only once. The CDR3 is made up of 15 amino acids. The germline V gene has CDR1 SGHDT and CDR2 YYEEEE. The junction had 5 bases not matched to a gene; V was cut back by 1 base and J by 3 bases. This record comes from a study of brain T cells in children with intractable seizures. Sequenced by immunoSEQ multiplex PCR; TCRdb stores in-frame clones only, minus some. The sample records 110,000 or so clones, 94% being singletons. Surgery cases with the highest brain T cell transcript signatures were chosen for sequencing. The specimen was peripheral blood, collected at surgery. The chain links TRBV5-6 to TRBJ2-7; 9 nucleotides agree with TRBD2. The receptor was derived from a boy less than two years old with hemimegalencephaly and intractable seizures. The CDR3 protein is CASSLLGSGSYEQYF. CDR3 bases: TGTGCCAGCAGCTTGTTAGGTAGCGGGAGCTACGAGCAGTACTTC.